Included here is one T cell receptor beta chain sequence, with context. The target of this receptor is not known. Base-call qualities are not available, and no considerably larger clone is one nucleotide away. The source of the sample is a study of vaccination and CD4 T cells after COVID-19 (dated by TCRdb to the early 2020s). General notes on the study: Every convalescent patient had a positive nasal swab PCR test for SARS-CoV-2, with mild disease in 8 to 10 patients and severe disease in one. The convalescent cohort included six males and four females, with two Hispanic individuals, seven Caucasians, two Asians and one multiracial person. Participants received two doses of either the Pfizer-BioNTech BNT162b2 vaccine (n=8) or the Moderna mRNA-1273 vaccine (n=2). Post-COVID blood samples were collected from convalescent patients a median of roughly 100 days after diagnosis, with a range of roughly 35 to 180 days. The time from the second vaccine dose to post-vaccine blood sampling had a median of approximately 72 days and ranged from roughly 12 to 250 days. For stimulating the cultures, overlapping spike peptide pools were used, derived from SARS-CoV-2 as well as from the common cold coronaviruses HCoV-NL63, HCoV-OC43 and HCoV-229E. As controls, cultures received a CEFX viral epitope pool (the positive control), an HIV-1 Nef peptide pool (the negative control), or no peptide at all. In approximately eleven COVID-19 convalescent patients and 4 infection-naive healthy vaccine recipients, the spike-specific CD4+ TCR repertoire before mRNA vaccination was compared with the repertoire after mRNA vaccination. The investigation overall reported the following: The study included relatively few convalescent patients and did not analyze early timepoints after natural infection. Among the post-vaccine SARS-CoV-2-reactive clones in convalescent patients, a median about 87% showed up only after vaccination, which suggests vaccine-specific priming. Of the vaccine-specific clones in convalescent patients, 304 of 307, or nearly all, reacted only to SARS-CoV-2 spike and did not cross-react with common cold coronaviruses. The median number of SARS-CoV-2-reactive clonotypes rose from 21 after infection to 38 after vaccination, but the change was not significant.

The junction carries 11 bases between V and J, which are trimmed by 3 bases and 2 bases respectively. The CDR3 starts with the cysteine, ends with the phenylalanine, and has 15 residues. The only DNA kept is the CDR3, 45 bases in frame from the first base. Sequences LNHDA (CDR1) and SQIVND (CDR2) are obtained from the germline V gene (reference sequence). The library was built by means of PCR. DNA from cultured CD4+ T cells underwent TCR sequencing with the Oncomine TCR Beta short-read assay at the Johns Hopkins FTIC core. The QIAamp micro DNA kit was used to extract genomic DNA from the cultured CD4+ T cells. The Oncomine TCR Beta libraries from cultured CD4+ T cells were pooled using unique dual indexes and then sequenced on an Illumina iSeq 100. The study's processing was this. Non-productive sequences were filtered out, and CDR3s that did not start with C, did not end with F or W, or were shorter than 7 amino acids were discarded. Antigen-specific clonotypes were identified using the MANAFEST web application through comparison of peptide-stimulated wells with reference and other culture wells. An FDR below 0.05, an odds ratio above 5, and a productive frequency above 0.1% in at least two of three replicate wells were required for clones to be considered positive. A clonotype counted as cross-reactive if it showed significant expansion both in the SARS-CoV-2 spike wells and in at least one common cold coronavirus spike condition. Similarity between CDR3 sequences was evaluated in R version 3.6.1 using Levenshtein distances (stringdist) and unrooted phylogenetic trees (ape). TCRdb ran its own pipeline on the public reads, namely fastp trimming at Q25 and MiXCR clone calling, and kept in-frame beta chains. CDR3 protein sequences are deduplicated, and each keeps its most common genes and DNA. The V and J calls follow TCRdb's processing rather than the paper's. The sample profile shows approximately 10,000 distinct CDR3 sequences; 58% of them were found once. The ten largest account for 20% to 30% of the sample.

Read against the paper, the sample's treatment or condition label means: approximately nine-day PBMC culture with coronavirus spike peptide pools or control peptides (ViraFEST assay). The study used the ViraFEST assay, which expanded antigen-specific T cells with peptide pools and then identified expanded clonotypes by TCR sequencing. The positive SARS-CoV-2 PCR tests of the convalescent patients were dated from March to December 2020, before the Alpha, Beta and Delta variants emerged in the United States. Each well held 2.2 million or so PBMCs cultured in IMDM containing approximately 5% human AB serum and around 10 IU/ml IL-2, with about 10 ug/ml peptide pools added. On days 3 and 7, half of the culture medium was replaced with fresh IL-2-containing medium. After nine to eleven days of culture, CD4+ T cells were isolated by negative selection with the EasySep CD4+ T cell isolation kit. Ficoll-Paque Plus gradient centrifugation was used to isolate PBMCs from whole blood, and the isolated PBMCs were then either used fresh or cryopreserved at -140C. Culture conditions were generally each tested in triplicate wells.

This sequence originates from a human donor who had recovered from COVID-19. The rearranged chain carries TRBV19 and TRBJ1-5, with no D gene named confidently. The specimen sequenced was CD4+ T cells from blood, cultured in vitro. The nucleotides are TGTGCCAGTAGTATTTCCAGGCTTGGCAATCAGCCCCAGCATTTT. This yields the protein CASSISRLGNQPQHF.